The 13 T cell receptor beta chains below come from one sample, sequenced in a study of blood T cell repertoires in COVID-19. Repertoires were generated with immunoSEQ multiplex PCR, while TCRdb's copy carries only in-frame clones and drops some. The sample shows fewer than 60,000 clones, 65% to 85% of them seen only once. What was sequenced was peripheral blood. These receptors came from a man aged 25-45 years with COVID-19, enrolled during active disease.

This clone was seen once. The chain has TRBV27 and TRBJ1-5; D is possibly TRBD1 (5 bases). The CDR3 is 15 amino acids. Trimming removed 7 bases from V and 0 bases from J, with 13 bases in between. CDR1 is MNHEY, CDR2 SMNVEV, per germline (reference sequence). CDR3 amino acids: CASTAGTNSNQPQHF. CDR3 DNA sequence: TGTGCCAGCACCGCAGGGACTAATAGCAATCAGCCCCAGCATTTT.

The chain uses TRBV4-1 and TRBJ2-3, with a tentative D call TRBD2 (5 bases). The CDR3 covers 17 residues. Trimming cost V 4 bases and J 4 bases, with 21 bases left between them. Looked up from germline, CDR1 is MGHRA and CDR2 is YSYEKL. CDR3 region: CASSLTEEGGVADTQYF. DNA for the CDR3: TGCGCCAGCAGCCTCACTGAAGAGGGCGGAGTAGCAGATACGCAGTATTTT.

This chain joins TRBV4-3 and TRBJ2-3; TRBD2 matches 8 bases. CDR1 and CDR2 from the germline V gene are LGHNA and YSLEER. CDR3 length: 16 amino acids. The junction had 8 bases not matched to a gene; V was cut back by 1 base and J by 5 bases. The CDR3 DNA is TGCGCCAGCAGCCAAGGGTCTCTAGCGGGTGGAGATACGCAGTATTTT. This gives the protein CASSQGSLAGGDTQYF.

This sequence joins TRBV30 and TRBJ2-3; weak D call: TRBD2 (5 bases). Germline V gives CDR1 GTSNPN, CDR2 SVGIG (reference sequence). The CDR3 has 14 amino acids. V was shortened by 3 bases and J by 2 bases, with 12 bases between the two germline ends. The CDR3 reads CAWRDRGTTDTQYF. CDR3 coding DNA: TGTGCCTGGAGGGATCGGGGAACCACAGATACGCAGTATTTT. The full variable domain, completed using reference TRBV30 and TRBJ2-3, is SQTIHQWPATLVQPVGSPLSLECTVEGTSNPNLYWYRQAAGRGLQLLFYSVGIGQISSEVPQNLSASRPQDRQFILSSKKLLLSDSGFYLCAWRDRGTTDTQYFGPGTRLTVL.

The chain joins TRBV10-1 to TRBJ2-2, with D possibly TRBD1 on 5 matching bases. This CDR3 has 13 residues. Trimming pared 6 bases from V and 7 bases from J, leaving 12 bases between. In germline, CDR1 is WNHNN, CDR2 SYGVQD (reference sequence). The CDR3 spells CASSPRTGGELFF. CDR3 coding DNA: TGCGCCAGCAGCCCCAGAACAGGCGGGGAGCTGTTTTTT.

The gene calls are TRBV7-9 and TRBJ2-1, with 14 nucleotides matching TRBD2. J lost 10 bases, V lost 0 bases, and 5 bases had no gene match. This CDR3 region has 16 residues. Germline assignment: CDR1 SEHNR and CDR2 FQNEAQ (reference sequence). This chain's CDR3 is CASSLAGLAGVDEQFF. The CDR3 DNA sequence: TGTGCCAGCAGCTTAGCGGGACTAGCGGGAGTAGACGAGCAGTTCTTC.

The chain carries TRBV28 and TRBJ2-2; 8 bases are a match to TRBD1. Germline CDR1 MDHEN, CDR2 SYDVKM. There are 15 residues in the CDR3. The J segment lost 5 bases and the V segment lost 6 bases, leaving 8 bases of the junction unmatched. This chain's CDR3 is CASSKDRAGTGELFF. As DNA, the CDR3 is TGTGCCAGCAGCAAGGACAGGGCCGGGACCGGGGAGCTGTTTTTT.

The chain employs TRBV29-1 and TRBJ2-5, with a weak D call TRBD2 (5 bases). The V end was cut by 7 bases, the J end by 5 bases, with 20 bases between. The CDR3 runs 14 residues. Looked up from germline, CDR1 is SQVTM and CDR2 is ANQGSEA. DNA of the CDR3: TGCAGCGCCGGACTTACTAGTATTGGCGAGACCCAGTACTTC. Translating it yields CSAGLTSIGETQYF.

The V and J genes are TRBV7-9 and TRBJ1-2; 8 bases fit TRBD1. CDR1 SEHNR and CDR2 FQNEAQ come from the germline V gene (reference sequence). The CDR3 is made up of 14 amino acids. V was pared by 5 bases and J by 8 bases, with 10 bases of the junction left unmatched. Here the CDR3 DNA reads TGTGCCAGCAGCCTAGGACAGGGAGGAGAGGGCTACACCTTC. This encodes CASSLGQGGEGYTF.

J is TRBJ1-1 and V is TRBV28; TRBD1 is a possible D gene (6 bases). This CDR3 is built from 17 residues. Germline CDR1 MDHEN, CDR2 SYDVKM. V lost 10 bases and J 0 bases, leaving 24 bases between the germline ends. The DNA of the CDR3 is TGTGCCATGACAAGTGGGGGCAGGGGCGGCATGAACACTGAAGCTTTCTTT. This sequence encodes CAMTSGGRGGMNTEAFF.

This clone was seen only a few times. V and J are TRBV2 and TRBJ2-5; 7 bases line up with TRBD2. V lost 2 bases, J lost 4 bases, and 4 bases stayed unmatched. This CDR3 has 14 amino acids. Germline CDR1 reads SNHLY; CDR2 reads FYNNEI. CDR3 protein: CASSETSSGETQYF. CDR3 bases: TGTGCCAGCAGTGAAACGTCTAGCGGAGAGACCCAGTACTTC. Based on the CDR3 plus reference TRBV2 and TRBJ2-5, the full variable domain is EPEVTQTPSHQVTQMGQEVILRCVPISNHLYFYWYRQILGQKVEFLVSFYNNEISEKSEIFDDQFSVERPDGSNFTLKIRSTKLEDSAMYFCASSETSSGETQYFGPGTRLLVL.

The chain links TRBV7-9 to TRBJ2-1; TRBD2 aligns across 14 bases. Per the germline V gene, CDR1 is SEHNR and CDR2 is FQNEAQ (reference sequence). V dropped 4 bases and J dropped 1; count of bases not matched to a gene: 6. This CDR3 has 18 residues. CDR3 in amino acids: CASSWPTSGRVSYNEQFF. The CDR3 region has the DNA TGTGCCAGCAGCTGGCCGACTAGCGGGAGGGTTTCCTACAATGAGCAGTTCTTC.

The CDR3 coding sequence is TGTGCCAGCAGTTTAGGAGGACAGGGGTTCGCCTTAGGGGAAAAACTGTTTTTT. It yields the protein CASSLGGQGFALGEKLFF. V gene TRBV28 combines with J gene TRBJ1-4; the match to TRBD1 covers 9 bases. Per germline, CDR1 MDHEN and CDR2 SYDVKM. The CDR3 has 18 residues. V trimming: 2 bases; J trimming: 8 bases; junction bases outside the gene matches: 15.